Presented here are 4 T cell receptor beta chains from one specimen sequenced in a study of blood T cell repertoires in COVID-19. Sequencing was performed with immunoSEQ multiplex PCR; in TCRdb, only in-frame clones are kept and a portion is missing. The sample has 150,000 to 200,000 clones; approximately 92% are singletons. The specimen sequenced was PBMCs or T cells enriched from blood (not recorded which). The receptors here all came from a middle-aged woman with acute COVID-19.

This sequence joins TRBV29-1 and TRBJ1-3, with D possibly TRBD1 on 5 matching bases. The CDR3 totals 13 residues. V lost 6 bases to trimming and J lost 4 bases, with 13 bases between them. Germline CDR1 is SQVTM and CDR2 is ANQGSEA. DNA of the CDR3: TGCAGCGTCTGGGGGGGAGGAGGAAACACCATATATTTT. Its protein is CSVWGGGGNTIYF.

The CDR3, as DNA: TGTGCCAGCAGTTGGACAGGGGGCCTCAAGCCTCAAAAACTGTTTTTT. This gives the protein CASSWTGGLKPQKLFF. The chain is built from TRBV27 and TRBJ1-4; 11 bases align to TRBD1. This CDR3 spans 16 amino acids. V dropped 4 bases and J dropped 9; count of bases not matched to a gene: 10. The V gene's germline CDR1 is MNHEY and CDR2 SMNVEV (reference sequence).

V is TRBV21-1 and J is TRBJ1-3; the table's D gene call, TRBD1, was not cross checked with the DNA. TRBV21-1 constitutes a pseudogene. The CDR3 is 16 amino acids. The CDR3 DNA is TGTGCCAGCAGCAGGGACAGGGCGGTTTCGGGAAACACCATATATTTT. It translates to CASSRDRAVSGNTIYF.

This clone has just a few counts. The chain has TRBV19 and TRBJ2-7; TRBD2 aligns across 9 bases. The V gene's germline CDR1 is LNHDA and CDR2 SQIVND (reference sequence). The length of the CDR3 is 13 residues. V lost 5 bases, J lost 5 bases, and 4 bases stayed unmatched. The CDR3 is CASSDRLADEQYF. Written as DNA, the CDR3 is TGTGCCAGTAGTGACAGACTAGCGGACGAGCAGTACTTC.